Below are 12 T cell receptor beta chains sequenced from a single sample in a study of T cells after yellow fever vaccination. MiXCR, applied by TCRdb to the 5' RACE reads, yields one record per CDR3 protein. The sample carries approximately 160,000 distinct CDR3 sequences, around 8.5% recorded once. The input for sequencing was CD8+ T cells sorted from PBMCs, taken 45 days after the yellow fever booster vaccination. All receptors derive from a man between 18 and 35 years old who received the YFV17D yellow fever vaccine.

The chain carries TRBV5-5 and TRBJ1-4; D unresolved. Per the germline V gene, CDR1 is SGHKS and CDR2 is YYEKEE (reference sequence). This CDR3 has 14 residues. Trimming shortened V by 2 bases and J by 8 bases, and 13 bases separated the two germline ends. CDR3 amino acids: CASSFTTGREKLFF. The CDR3 DNA reads as TGTGCCAGCAGCTTTACTACGGGGAGGGAAAAACTGTTTTTT.

This clonotype was picked up many times. The chain has TRBV7-9 and TRBJ1-3; TRBD1 might be the D (6 bases). This CDR3 is 15 amino acids long. The V and J ends lost 4 bases and 4 bases respectively, with 14 bases between them. Looked up from germline, CDR1 is SEHNR and CDR2 is FQNEAQ (reference sequence). DNA of the CDR3: TGTGCCAGCAGCTCCGTGACAGGAGCAGGAAACACCATATATTTT. Amino acids: CASSSVTGAGNTIYF.

This clonotype was detected only once. The chain uses TRBV6-2 or TRBV6-3 and TRBJ2-5; possible D gene TRBD1, 6 bases. CDR1 and CDR2 (germline): MNHEY, SVGEGT. The CDR3 contains 13 residues. The ends were cut back, 7 bases at V and 2 bases at J, with 11 bases in the middle. CDR3 DNA sequence: TGTGCCAGCACGACGACAGGACAAGAGACCCAGTACTTC. Its translation: CASTTTGQETQYF.

The V and J genes are TRBV6-6 and TRBJ2-2; D unclear. The CDR3 has 11 residues. Deletions cut 8 bases from V and 4 bases from J, with 5 bases between. Per the germline V gene, CDR1 is MNHNY and CDR2 is SVGAGI (reference sequence). CDR3 in amino acids: CASFGTGELFF. The CDR3 DNA is TGTGCCAGCTTCGGCACCGGGGAGCTGTTTTTT.

The V call is TRBV7-9, the J call TRBJ1-6; D possibly corresponds to TRBD1 (5 bases). The CDR3 runs 16 residues. CDR1 is SEHNR, CDR2 FQNEAQ, per germline (reference sequence). Trimming pared 4 bases from V and 3 bases from J, leaving 13 bases between. The CDR3 region has the DNA TGTGCCAGCAGCTCCTACTTAGACAGCTATAATTCACCCCTCCACTTT. Protein product: CASSSYLDSYNSPLHF.

The chain has TRBV7-9 and TRBJ2-3; a possible D gene is TRBD2 (6 bases). CDR1 is SEHNR, CDR2 FQNEAQ, per germline (reference sequence). This CDR3 spans 14 amino acids. V lost 5 bases, J lost 5 bases, and 14 bases lay in between. The CDR3 DNA is TGTGCCAGCAGCCCCTTTCTGGAGGGAGATACGCAGTATTTT. Amino acid sequence: CASSPFLEGDTQYF. Drawing the rest from reference TRBV7-9 and TRBJ2-3, the complete variable domain is DTGVSQNPRHKITKRGQNVTFRCDPISEHNRLYWYRQTLGQGPEFLTYFQNEAQLEKSRLLSDRFSAERPKGSFSTLEIQRTEQGDSAMYLCASSPFLEGDTQYFGPGTRLTVL.

This clonotype was picked up a small number of times. The chain has TRBV27 and TRBJ2-7; 11 bases fit TRBD1. Trimming at V came to 4 bases and at J to 4 bases, leaving 3 bases not matched to a gene. CDR3 size: 14 residues. The germline gives CDR1 MNHEY, CDR2 SMNVEV (reference sequence). CDR3 nucleotides: TGTGCCAGCAGTTGGGGGACAGGGGGGTACGAGCAGTACTTC. It translates to CASSWGTGGYEQYF.

This clonotype came up a few times. The chain is built from TRBV27 and TRBJ2-3, with D perhaps assigned TRBD1 or TRBD2 (5 bases each). This CDR3 has 18 amino acids. In germline, CDR1 is MNHEY, CDR2 SMNVEV (reference sequence). The ends were cut back, 2 bases at V and 0 bases at J, with 18 bases in the middle. The CDR3, as DNA: TGTGCCAGCAGTTTACTCGGGACGGGCACACTAAGCACAGATACGCAGTATTTT. As protein: CASSLLGTGTLSTDTQYF.

This clonotype has ten or more counts. The CDR3, as DNA: TGCGCCAGCGGAGCGGGGGGCGCTGGGGCCAACGTCCTGACTTTC. Protein product: CASGAGGAGANVLTF. The rearrangement joins TRBV5-1 to TRBJ2-6, with TRBD2 identical over 9 bases. This CDR3 has 15 residues. The germline V gene encodes CDR1 SGHRS and CDR2 YFSETQ. J lost 2 bases, V lost 7 bases, and 4 bases had no gene match.

The table lists this clonotype with many counts. CDR3: CASRWTGMNTEAFF. For the CDR3, the DNA is TGTGCCAGCAGATGGACAGGTATGAACACTGAAGCTTTCTTT. The chain employs TRBV25-1 and TRBJ1-1, with TRBD1 identical over 7 bases. The J segment lost 0 bases and the V segment lost 6 bases, leaving 4 bases of the junction unmatched. The V gene's germline CDR1 is MGHDK and CDR2 SYGVNS. CDR3 size: 14 residues.

This clonotype was observed many times. This chain uses TRBV5-1 with TRBJ2-1, with 12 bases lining up with TRBD2. This CDR3 is 17 amino acids long. Germline lookup yields CDR1 SGHRS and CDR2 YFSETQ. The V gene end was trimmed by 3 bases and the J gene end by 9 bases; junction bases not matched to a gene: 13. The CDR3 loop reads CASSYPSGGAVVGEQFF. CDR3 coding DNA: TGCGCCAGCAGCTACCCTAGCGGGGGGGCCGTGGTCGGTGAGCAGTTCTTC.

The chain recombines TRBV7-3 with TRBJ2-2, with a tentative D call TRBD1 (6 bases). The CDR3 runs 16 residues. Germline V gene lookup returns CDR1 SGHTA and CDR2 FQGTGA. Trimming pared 3 bases from V and 4 bases from J, leaving 15 bases between. Here the CDR3 reads CASSLVPGQTTGELFF. The CDR3 nucleotides read TGTGCCAGCAGCTTGGTCCCGGGACAAACCACCGGGGAGCTGTTTTTT.